This T cell receptor beta chain was identified in a study of regulatory T cells in long-lasting Graves disease. The CDR3 is 13 amino acids. V lost 4 bases to trimming and J lost 5 bases; unmatched junction nucleotides: 7. CDR1 is SQVTM, CDR2 ANQGSEA, per germline. There are many counts of this clonotype. Time point meaning: newly diagnosed GD, antithyroid drugs for less than 3 months. RNA extracted from PBMCs served as the sequencing template. Investigators prepared the TCR beta libraries by applying iRepertoire HTBI primers and Arm-PCR of CDR3 regions. TCRdb ran MiXCR on the multiplex PCR reads and lists one entry per CDR3 protein. The sample yields more than 400,000 distinct CDR3 sequences, about 17% seen once. These sequences were also reported in another study, on T cells in Graves' hyperthyroidism and ophthalmopathy. As that report states: Using the HTBI primer set, a first-round RT-PCR was run on the TCR CDR3. Within blood appeared most thyroid clonotypes that had expanded above 0.001.

The TCR originated in a woman aged 25 to 39 with Graves disease. The sequences come from peripheral blood mononuclear cells (PBMCs), collected at new diagnosis, from a patient treated with antithyroid drugs. The chain uses TRBV29-1 and TRBJ2-7, with 8 bases matching TRBD1. The DNA for the CDR3 is TGCAGCGTTGTAGGAGGGACAGGCCACGAGCAGTACTTC. Its translation is CSVVGGTGHEQYF.